The following is a T cell receptor (beta chain) sequence with its context. Per the authors' pipeline: Reference gene primer amplification gave nucleated cell count estimates. Produced via immunoSEQ multiplex PCR; TCRdb's table is partial and in-frame only. The D gene and trimming were derived from the DNA, and the V and J assignments and clone size from that table. The sample carries 150,000 to 200,000 clones, under 85% recorded once. The sample belongs to a study of blood T cell repertoires in COVID-19. Study summary: T cells, B-cell-depleted T cells, or PBMCs provided the cDNA or gDNA that served as material.

This CDR3 spans 14 amino acids. The V segment lost 4 bases and the J segment 10 bases; nucleotides outside the gene matches: 6. Germline-derived CDR1 and CDR2 are MGHRA and YSYEKL. The study drew participants aged about 18 to 89 years from fewer than 30 US areas. Symptom resolution, clearance, or two negative PCRs marked donors in Cohort 3 as recovered. The source material was PBMCs or T cells enriched from blood (not recorded which). This sequence originates from a man in his fifties or sixties who had recovered from COVID-19. The J gene is TRBJ1-4, the V gene TRBV4-1, with 10 bases that match TRBD1. Here the CDR3 reads CASSLGQGDGKLFF. The CDR3 DNA reads TGCGCCAGCAGCCTTGGACAGGGGGACGGAAAACTGTTTTTT.